One and the same sample provided the 28 T cell receptor beta chains below, sequenced in a study of cytomegalovirus exposure and HLA in healthy donors. The PCR employed 60 Vbeta primers together with 13 Jbeta primers. The table came from immunoSEQ multiplex PCR; TCRdb's copy has only in-frame clones and leaves some out. This table holds roughly 100,000 clones, approximately 80% found once. The specimen was PBMCs. These receptors all stem from a human donor in good health.

The chain uses TRBV7-6 and TRBJ2-7; TRBD2 might be the D (6 bases). There are 16 residues in the CDR3. The V end lost 1 base, the J end lost 4 bases, and 17 bases lay between the germline ends. CDR1 SGHVS and CDR2 FNYEAQ come from the germline V gene. DNA for the CDR3: TGTGCCAGCAGCTTAGGGGTGTGGGCCGGGGGATACGAGCAGTACTTC. This sequence encodes CASSLGVWAGGYEQYF.

The chain joins TRBV6-6 to TRBJ1-5; no clear D. This CDR3 has 13 amino acids. The germline gives CDR1 MNHNY, CDR2 SVGAGI (reference sequence). V was cut by 5 bases and J by 6 bases, with 11 bases left in between. CDR3 DNA: TGTGCCAGCAGTAACCCTCCCAGTCAGCCCCAGCATTTT. Encoded protein: CASSNPPSQPQHF.

Many counts were recorded for this clone. CDR3 residues: CASSQDPRDYREQFF. CDR3 in DNA: TGCGCCAGCAGCCAAGACCCTCGGGACTACCGGGAGCAGTTCTTC. The rearrangement uses TRBV4-1 and TRBJ2-1; 7 positions match TRBD2. This CDR3 is built from 15 residues. V dropped 0 bases and J dropped 10; count of bases not matched to a gene: 9. Germline lookup yields CDR1 MGHRA and CDR2 YSYEKL.

The genes are TRBV2 and TRBJ2-7; TRBD2 matches at 8 bases. Germline V gives CDR1 SNHLY, CDR2 FYNNEI. V was pared by 8 bases and J by 3 bases, with 15 bases of the junction left unmatched. The CDR3 has 16 amino acids. This CDR3 reads CASALQAGERDYEQYF. CDR3 DNA: TGTGCCAGCGCCCTCCAAGCGGGAGAAAGGGACTACGAGCAGTACTTC.

CDR3 in amino acids: CASTRTEAYEQYF. The CDR3 DNA reads as TGTGCCAGCACCCGGACTGAAGCCTACGAGCAGTACTTC. The rearrangement uses TRBV2 and TRBJ2-7; perhaps TRBD2 as D (5 bases). Trimming removed 7 bases at V and 2 bases at J, with 12 bases between. CDR1 is SNHLY and CDR2 is FYNNEI in the germline V gene. The CDR3 spans 13 residues.

This chain connects TRBV28 to TRBJ2-7; TRBD2 might be the D (5 bases). The CDR3 sequence is 15 residues long. The ends were cut back, 5 bases at V and 0 bases at J, with 14 bases in the middle. The germline V gene has CDR1 MDHEN and CDR2 SYDVKM. CDR3 residues: CASSPYGLTSYEQYF. The CDR3 coding sequence is TGTGCCAGCAGTCCCTACGGACTGACCTCCTACGAGCAGTACTTC.

This chain connects TRBV5-5 to TRBJ1-1; D uncertain. V was trimmed by 1 base and J by 14 bases, leaving 12 bases between them. This CDR3 is built from 11 residues. Germline V gene lookup returns CDR1 SGHKS and CDR2 YYEKEE (reference sequence). The CDR3 DNA is TGTGCCAGCAGCTTGACGGCAGGCACATTCTTT. It is translated as CASSLTAGTFF.

This chain links TRBV6-1 with TRBJ1-3; a weak D match, TRBD1 (6 bases). The CDR3 extends over 13 amino acids. V was trimmed by 9 bases and J by 4 bases, leaving 13 bases between them. The germline V gene has CDR1 MNHNS and CDR2 SASEGT. Here the CDR3 DNA reads TGTGCCAGTCACCGGGACAACGGAAACACCATATATTTT. Translation gives CASHRDNGNTIYF.

V usage is TRBV5-1 and J usage is TRBJ2-1; 10 nucleotides align to TRBD2. Trimming took 5 bases from V and 4 from J; bases not matched to a gene: 9. The length of the CDR3 is 16 residues. Germline lookup yields CDR1 SGHRS and CDR2 YFSETQ. The CDR3 nucleotides read TGCGCCAGCAGTAGGGTCGGGACTAGCGCGTACAATGAGCAGTTCTTC. Its protein is CASSRVGTSAYNEQFF. The variable domain in full, with the rest retrieved from reference TRBV5-1 and TRBJ2-1, is KAGVTQTPRYLIKTRGQQVTLSCSPISGHRSVSWYQQTPGQGLQFLFEYFSETQRNKGNFPGRFSGRQFSNSRSEMNVSTLELGDSALYLCASSRVGTSAYNEQFFGPGTRLTVL.

This rearrangement joins TRBV7-9 to TRBJ1-1; TRBD1 agrees at 7 bases. The V and J ends lost 4 bases and 8 bases, in that order; junction bases with no gene match: 7. Germline V gene lookup returns CDR1 SEHNR and CDR2 FQNEAQ (reference sequence). CDR3 size: 13 residues. For the CDR3, the DNA is TGTGCCAGCAGCTACAGTCGGGACAGAGAAGCTTTCTTT. The encoded protein is CASSYSRDREAFF.

The chain has TRBV18 and TRBJ2-5; 14 bases align to TRBD2. V shed 5 bases and J 8 bases; nucleotides not matched to a gene: 4. CDR3 length: 14 amino acids. CDR1 KGHSH and CDR2 LQKENI come from the germline V gene. The CDR3 bases are TGTGCCAGCTCAATAGGGACTAGCGGGAGAACCCAGTACTTC. Translating gives CASSIGTSGRTQYF.

The V and J genes are TRBV27 and TRBJ2-7, with TRBD2 identical over 8 bases. The ends lost 4 bases at V and 3 bases at J; junction bases unmatched: 8. The CDR3 loop spans 15 amino acids. CDR1 is MNHEY, CDR2 SMNVEV, per germline (reference sequence). This chain's CDR3 is CASSYIAGPLYEQYF. The CDR3, as DNA: TGTGCCAGCAGTTACATAGCGGGGCCACTCTACGAGCAGTACTTC.

The J gene is TRBJ2-1, the V gene TRBV5-1; TRBD2 aligns across 8 bases. The V segment lost 6 bases and the J segment 7 bases; nucleotides outside the gene matches: 9. The CDR3 spans 14 residues. The V gene's germline CDR1 is SGHRS and CDR2 YFSETQ. CDR3 DNA: TGCGCCAGCACGGAAGCGGGAGTATCGAATGAGCAGTTCTTC. This codes for CASTEAGVSNEQFF.

The genes are TRBV10-2 and TRBJ2-1; 7 bases agree with TRBD1. The CDR3 runs to 15 residues. The V segment lost 7 bases and the J segment 1 base; nucleotides outside the gene matches: 7. Germline V gives CDR1 WSHSY, CDR2 SAAADI. This chain's CDR3 is CASTTTGWSYNEQFF. CDR3 nucleotide sequence: TGCGCCAGCACCACGACAGGGTGGTCCTACAATGAGCAGTTCTTC.

The chain has TRBV7-8 and TRBJ1-4; 10 nucleotides line up with TRBD1. The germline CDR1 and CDR2 sequences are SGHVS and FQNEAQ. The CDR3 is 15 residues long. J lost 8 bases, V lost 4 bases, and 7 bases had no gene match. The CDR3 region is CASSSGQGVGEKLFF. The DNA for the CDR3 is TGTGCCAGCAGCTCCGGACAGGGGGTAGGGGAAAAACTGTTTTTT.

The CDR3 coding sequence is TGTGCCAGTAGTATGTTACAGGGGGCTGGAAACATTCAGTACTTC. It is translated as CASSMLQGAGNIQYF. The J gene is TRBJ2-4, the V gene TRBV19; 9 positions agree with TRBD1. V was pared by 3 bases and J by 6 bases, with 6 bases of the junction left unmatched. CDR3 length equals 15 residues. Germline V gene sequence: CDR1 LNHDA, CDR2 SQIVND (reference sequence). The full variable domain, rest sourced from reference TRBV19 and TRBJ2-4, is DGGITQSPKYLFRKEGQNVTLSCEQNLNHDAMYWYRQDPGQGLRLIYYSQIVNDFQKGDIAEGYSVSREKKESFPLTVTSAQKNPTAFYLCASSMLQGAGNIQYFGAGTRLSVL.

The genes are TRBV5-4 and TRBJ2-7, with 7 bases identical to TRBD2. The CDR3 runs to 16 residues. Germline CDR1 and CDR2: SGHNT and YYREEE (reference sequence). V was pared by 0 bases and J by 2 bases, with 8 bases of the junction left unmatched. The DNA for the CDR3 is TGTGCCAGCAGCTTGGACGGGGGGAGCCTAGCCTACGAGCAGTACTTC. Translated, it gives CASSLDGGSLAYEQYF. Combining the CDR3 with reference TRBV5-4 and TRBJ2-7 gives the whole variable domain ETGVTQSPTHLIKTRGQQVTLRCSSQSGHNTVSWYQQALGQGPQFIFQYYREEENGRGNFPPRFSGLQFPNYSSELNVNALELDDSALYLCASSLDGGSLAYEQYFGPGTRLTVT.

The genes are TRBV5-1 and TRBJ2-5; the D gene is possibly TRBD2 (5 bases). CDR1 is SGHRS, CDR2 YFSETQ, per germline. This CDR3 is built from 14 residues. V lost 1 base, J lost 2 bases, and 9 bases lay in between. Written as DNA, the CDR3 is TGCGCCAGCAGCTTGCGGGGTGAACAAGAGACCCAGTACTTC. Translated, it gives CASSLRGEQETQYF.

The CDR3 reads CASSVGEAGELFF. The CDR3 nucleotides read TGTGCCAGCAGTGTCGGGGAGGCCGGGGAGCTGTTTTTT. The rearrangement joins TRBV6-1 to TRBJ2-2, with D possibly matching TRBD2 (6 bases). The CDR3 has 13 amino acids. In germline, CDR1 is MNHNS, CDR2 SASEGT. Trimming removed 4 bases at V and 6 bases at J, with 9 bases between.

CDR3 DNA: TGTGCCAGCAGCCACAACTACGAGCAGTACTTC. Translating gives CASSHNYEQYF. The V gene is TRBV14, the J gene TRBJ2-7, with D uncertain. Per germline, CDR1 SGHDN and CDR2 FVKESK. V lost 3 bases and J lost 3, with 3 bases in between. This CDR3 is 11 amino acids long.

This chain connects TRBV29-1 to TRBJ1-2, with TRBD1 matching over 8 bases. V lost 6 bases to trimming and J lost 8 bases; unmatched junction nucleotides: 11. This CDR3 spans 13 amino acids. The V gene's germline CDR1 is SQVTM and CDR2 ANQGSEA. CDR3 coding DNA: TGCAGCGTGCGTGACAGGGGTATAGAGGGCTACACCTTC. The encoded protein is CSVRDRGIEGYTF.

The rearrangement links TRBV28 to TRBJ1-2; weak D call: TRBD1 (5 bases). In germline, CDR1 is MDHEN, CDR2 SYDVKM. The length of the CDR3 is 16 residues. Trimming removed 2 bases at V and 3 bases at J, with 16 bases between. CDR3 bases: TGTGCCAGCAGTTTAGCGCACCAGGGTGTTTACTATGGCTACACCTTC. Its translation: CASSLAHQGVYYGYTF.

V is TRBV2 and J is TRBJ1-4, with 7 bases matching TRBD1. V dropped 4 bases and J dropped 0; count of bases not matched to a gene: 8. This CDR3 contains 17 residues. The germline V gene has CDR1 SNHLY and CDR2 FYNNEI. CDR3 loop: CASSVARGEATNEKLFF. CDR3 DNA sequence: TGTGCCAGCAGTGTAGCCAGGGGGGAGGCAACTAATGAAAAACTGTTTTTT.

The chain joins TRBV15 to TRBJ2-7; 10 nucleotides align to TRBD1. The CDR3 extends over 15 amino acids. From germline, CDR1 is LNHNV and CDR2 YYDKDF (reference sequence). With 3 bases clipped from V and 5 bases from J, the junction kept 7 bases outside the gene matches. The chain's CDR3 is CATSSLTGGMDEQYF. CDR3 in DNA: TGTGCCACCAGCAGTCTGACAGGGGGCATGGACGAGCAGTACTTC.

The chain uses TRBV2 and TRBJ2-7, with TRBD2 matching over 8 bases. The CDR3 has 14 residues. The V gene's germline CDR1 is SNHLY and CDR2 FYNNEI. With 6 bases clipped from V and 0 bases from J, the junction kept 4 bases outside the gene matches. DNA for the CDR3: TGTGCCAGCAGAGCACTAGCGGACTCCTACGAGCAGTACTTC. Protein: CASRALADSYEQYF. The whole variable domain, remainder taken from reference TRBV2 and TRBJ2-7, is EPEVTQTPSHQVTQMGQEVILRCVPISNHLYFYWYRQILGQKVEFLVSFYNNEISEKSEIFDDQFSVERPDGSNFTLKIRSTKLEDSAMYFCASRALADSYEQYFGPGTRLTVT.

This chain joins TRBV7-2 and TRBJ2-7, with 8 bases fitting TRBD1. Germline CDR1 is SGHTA and CDR2 is FQGNSA. The CDR3 runs to 13 residues. V trimming: 5 bases; J trimming: 11 bases; junction bases outside the gene matches: 11. The CDR3 reads CASSRPPTGVKYF. The CDR3 coding sequence is TGTGCCAGCAGCCGCCCCCCGACAGGGGTTAAGTACTTC. The whole variable domain, filled in from reference TRBV7-2 and TRBJ2-7, reads GAGVSQSPSNKVTEKGKDVELRCDPISGHTALYWYRQSLGQGLEFLIYFQGNSAPDKSGLPSDRFSAERTGGSVSTLTIQRTQQEDSAVYLCASSRPPTGVKYFGPGTRLTVT.

This chain connects TRBV7-6 to TRBJ2-5; TRBD1 matches at 7 bases. Trimming took 1 base from V and 8 from J; bases not matched to a gene: 13. In germline, CDR1 is SGHVS, CDR2 FNYEAQ. The CDR3 has 16 residues. CDR3 protein: CASSLGGPGTAGTQYF. CDR3 DNA sequence: TGTGCCAGCAGCTTAGGAGGCCCCGGGACAGCCGGAACCCAGTACTTC.

The chain recombines TRBV7-3 with TRBJ2-7; 8 bases are a match to TRBD2. V lost 5 bases and J lost 3; bases outside the gene matches: 6. In germline, CDR1 is SGHTA, CDR2 FQGTGA. The CDR3 runs 14 residues. Here the CDR3 reads CASSRGGPGYEQYF. The DNA for the CDR3 is TGTGCCAGCAGCCGGGGGGGCCCAGGCTACGAGCAGTACTTC.